This passage covers 15 T cell receptor beta chains from one sample sequenced in a study of blood T cell repertoires in COVID-19. Method: immunoSEQ multiplex PCR; TCRdb's copy keeps in-frame clones and lacks some. The sample yields over 90,000 clones, 80% to 95% seen once. Sequencing input: peripheral blood. The source is a young man with acute or convalescent COVID-19.

CDR3 bases: TGTGCCAGCAGTCCGGGGGACGGAATCTCCTACAATGAGCAGTTCTTC. Amino acid sequence: CASSPGDGISYNEQFF. This rearrangement joins TRBV2 to TRBJ2-1; weak D call: TRBD2 (6 bases). The germline gives CDR1 SNHLY, CDR2 FYNNEI. V shed 5 bases and J shed 0 bases, with 14 bases lying between them. The CDR3 is 16 residues long.

The genes are TRBV5-1 and TRBJ1-2, with a tentative D call TRBD1 (6 bases). The V end lost 5 bases, the J end lost 0 bases, and 14 bases lay between the germline ends. This CDR3 region has 15 residues. The V gene's germline CDR1 is SGHRS and CDR2 YFSETQ. CDR3 sequence (DNA): TGCGCCAGCAGTAAGGGGGTCGAGGCTAACTATGGCTACACCTTC. The encoded protein is CASSKGVEANYGYTF.

The chain carries TRBV5-6 and TRBJ2-2; D is unclear. This CDR3 contains 15 residues. Germline V gene data show CDR1 as SGHDT and CDR2 as YYEEEE. Trimming cost V 1 base and J 2 bases, with 9 bases left between them. CDR3 nucleotides: TGTGCCAGCAGCTTGAGGCCTAGTAACACCGGGGAGCTGTTTTTT. Amino acids: CASSLRPSNTGELFF. Supplemented by reference TRBV5-6 and TRBJ2-2, the full variable domain reads DAGVTQSPTHLIKTRGQQVTLRCSPKSGHDTVSWYQQALGQGPQFIFQYYEEEERQRGNFPDRFSGHQFPNYSSELNVNALLLGDSALYLCASSLRPSNTGELFFGEGSRLTVL.

A single count supports this clone. This chain uses TRBV29-1 with TRBJ2-7; 7 bases are shared with TRBD1. This CDR3 has 11 amino acids. With 6 bases clipped from V and 5 bases from J, the junction kept 4 bases outside the gene matches. CDR1 is SQVTM and CDR2 is ANQGSEA in the germline V gene. CDR3 region: CSVGTVNEQYF. CDR3 DNA sequence: TGCAGCGTCGGGACAGTTAACGAGCAGTACTTC.

The chain combines TRBV3-1 (or the pseudogene TRBV3-2) with TRBJ2-7, with a possible D match to TRBD1 (6 bases). The CDR3 runs 14 residues. Trimming removed 4 bases from V and 0 bases from J, with 10 bases in between. Germline CDR1 LGHDT, CDR2 YNNKEL (reference sequence). The CDR3 DNA sequence: TGTGCCAGCAGCCGTCAGGGGTCCTCCTACGAGCAGTACTTC. Its protein product is CASSRQGSSYEQYF.

This clone was recorded only once. J is TRBJ1-5 and V is TRBV30; D unresolved. This CDR3 is 14 amino acids long. Germline V lookup: CDR1 GTSNPN, CDR2 SVGIG (reference sequence). Trimming took off 0 bases at V and 8 bases at J, with 14 bases between the two ends. CDR3 in DNA: TGTGCCTGGAGTGTAAAGGGAGCTAGGGAGCCCCAGCATTTT. Translating it yields CAWSVKGAREPQHF.

The V gene is TRBV2, the J gene TRBJ2-7; possibly TRBD2 for D (5 bases). V was cut by 5 bases and J by 4 bases, with 18 bases left in between. The CDR3 consists of 15 residues. The V gene's germline CDR1 is SNHLY and CDR2 FYNNEI. The CDR3 protein is CASSYGVPTAYEQYF. CDR3 DNA: TGTGCCAGCAGTTACGGGGTTCCAACCGCGTACGAGCAGTACTTC. Supplemented by reference TRBV2 and TRBJ2-7, the full variable domain reads EPEVTQTPSHQVTQMGQEVILRCVPISNHLYFYWYRQILGQKVEFLVSFYNNEISEKSEIFDDQFSVERPDGSNFTLKIRSTKLEDSAMYFCASSYGVPTAYEQYFGPGTRLTVT.

The chain recombines TRBV9 with TRBJ2-5; 9 positions agree with TRBD2. The CDR3 is 17 residues long. V was clipped by 0 bases and J by 3 bases; unmatched bases: 9. Germline loops: CDR1 SGDLS, CDR2 YYNGEE. CDR3 sequence reads: CASSVGRRGGQEETQYF. The CDR3 nucleotides read TGTGCCAGCAGCGTAGGCAGGCGGGGGGGCCAGGAAGAGACCCAGTACTTC.

For this clone: This CDR3 is also generated by other DNA sequences in the sample. The rearrangement joins TRBV18 to TRBJ2-7; D remains ambiguous. Germline CDR1 reads KGHSH; CDR2 reads LQKENI. The CDR3 has 13 amino acids. Trimming took off 2 bases at V and 0 bases at J, with 5 bases between the two ends. The CDR3 spells CASSPGLSYEQYF. CDR3 coding DNA: TGTGCCAGCTCACCAGGGCTCTCCTACGAGCAGTACTTC.

The chain joins TRBV5-1 to TRBJ2-3; 8 bases map to TRBD2. The CDR3 spans 14 residues. J lost 1 base, V lost 6 bases, and 4 bases had no gene match. CDR1 and CDR2 (germline): SGHRS, YFSETQ. CDR3 nucleotide sequence: TGCGCCAGCACGACTAGCGTGGGCACAGATACGCAGTATTTT. This translates into CASTTSVGTDTQYF.

J is TRBJ1-1 and V is TRBV7-2, with 11 positions matching TRBD1. The V segment lost 4 bases and the J segment 7 bases; nucleotides outside the gene matches: 5. From germline, CDR1 is SGHTA and CDR2 FQGNSA. The CDR3 length is 14 residues. This CDR3 is CASSWTGGAGEAFF. Here the CDR3 DNA reads TGTGCCAGCAGCTGGACAGGGGGCGCGGGTGAAGCTTTCTTT.

V and J are TRBV2 and TRBJ1-6; maybe TRBD1 (6 bases). This CDR3 region has 13 residues. Trimming cost V 7 bases and J 7 bases, with 11 bases left between them. The germline gives CDR1 SNHLY, CDR2 FYNNEI. The CDR3 reads CASKGVGNSPLHF. In DNA, the CDR3 is TGTGCCAGCAAGGGGGTGGGGAATTCACCCCTCCACTTT.

The chain carries TRBV5-1 and TRBJ1-1; D is unclear. The CDR3 length is 13 residues. Germline loops: CDR1 SGHRS, CDR2 YFSETQ. V lost 7 bases and J lost 5, with 15 bases in between. The CDR3 is CASPPRWYTEAFF. The DNA for the CDR3 is TGCGCCAGCCCCCCCAGGTGGTATACTGAAGCTTTCTTT.

The chain employs TRBV6-6 and TRBJ1-2, with TRBD1 identical over 9 bases. Germline values: CDR1 MNHNY, CDR2 SVGAGI (reference sequence). The V segment lost 5 bases and the J segment 8 bases; nucleotides outside the gene matches: 6. The CDR3 loop spans 13 amino acids. The DNA for the CDR3 is TGTGCCAGCAGTGGCTGGACAGGGGAAGGCTACACCTTC. It translates to CASSGWTGEGYTF.

The chain combines TRBV6-4 with TRBJ2-1; 10 bases fit TRBD1. The V segment lost 5 bases and the J segment 7 bases; nucleotides outside the gene matches: 17. Germline V gene lookup returns CDR1 MRHNA and CDR2 SNTAGT. The CDR3 loop spans 18 amino acids. CDR3 nucleotides: TGTGCCAGCAGTCCATACTACTCCGGGACAGGGGTACGGAATGAGCAGTTCTTC. Translation gives CASSPYYSGTGVRNEQFF.